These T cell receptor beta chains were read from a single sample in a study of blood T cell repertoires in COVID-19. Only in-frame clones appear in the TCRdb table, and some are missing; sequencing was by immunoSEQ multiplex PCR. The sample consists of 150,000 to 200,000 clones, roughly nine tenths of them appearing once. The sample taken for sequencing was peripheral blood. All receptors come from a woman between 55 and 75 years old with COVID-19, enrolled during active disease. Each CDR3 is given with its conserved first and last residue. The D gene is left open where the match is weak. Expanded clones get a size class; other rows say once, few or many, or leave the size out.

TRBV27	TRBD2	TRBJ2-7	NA	TGTGCCAGCAGTCTAGCGGGGGGGACCAACGAGCAGTACTTC	CASSLAGGTNEQYF
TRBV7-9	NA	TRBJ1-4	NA	TGTGCCAGCAGCTTCCTTGGTGGGGGCGGCGAAAAACTGTTTTTT	CASSFLGGGGEKLFF
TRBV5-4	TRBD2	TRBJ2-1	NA	TGTGCCAGCAGCTTACCGGGACTACCTAATGAGCAGTTCTTC	CASSLPGLPNEQFF
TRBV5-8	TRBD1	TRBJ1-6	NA	TGTGCCAGCAGATTAGGGACAGCATATTCACCCCTCCACTTT	CASRLGTAYSPLHF
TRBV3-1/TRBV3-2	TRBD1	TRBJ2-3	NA	TGTGCCAGCCGTGGGACAGGGGGTACCGCGGGTCCGGGAGATACGCAGTATTTT	CASRGTGGTAGPGDTQYF
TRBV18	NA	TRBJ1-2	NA	TGTGCCAGCTCACCACAGGGGCGCAACTATGGCTACACCTTC	CASSPQGRNYGYTF
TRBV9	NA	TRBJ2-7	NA	TGTGCCAGCAGCACACGGGAGCTGACCTACGAGCAGTACTTC	CASSTRELTYEQYF
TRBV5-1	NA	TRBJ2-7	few	TGCGCCAGCAGCTTGGCGGACGAGCAGTACTTC	CASSLADEQYF
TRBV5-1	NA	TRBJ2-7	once	TGCGCCAGCAGGTTCCCCGCCGGTGAGCAGTACTTC	CASRFPAGEQYF
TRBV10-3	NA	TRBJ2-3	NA	TGTGCCATCAGCGTCACGGCGGGGAGCACAGATACGCAGTATTTT	CAISVTAGSTDTQYF
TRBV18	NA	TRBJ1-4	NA	TGTGCCAGCTCACCTCAGCGGACGGGAGAAAAACTGTTTTTT	CASSPQRTGEKLFF
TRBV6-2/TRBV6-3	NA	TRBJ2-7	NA	TGTGCCAGCAGTTACAGGGGCCGAGCTTCCTACGAGCAGTACTTC	CASSYRGRASYEQYF
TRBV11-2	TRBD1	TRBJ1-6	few	TGTGCCAGCAGCCGGGACAGGGGGAATAATTCACCCCTCCACTTT	CASSRDRGNNSPLHF
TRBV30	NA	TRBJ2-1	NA	TGTGCCTGGAGTCGTGACAGCTTCCATGAGCAGTTCTTC	CAWSRDSFHEQFF
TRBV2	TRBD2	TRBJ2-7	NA	TGTGCCAGCAGTGACCCCAGGGACTACTACTACGAGCAGTACTTC	CASSDPRDYYYEQYF
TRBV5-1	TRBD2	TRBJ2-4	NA	TGCGCCAGCAACCCGGGGGGAAACATTCAGTACTTC	CASNPGGNIQYF
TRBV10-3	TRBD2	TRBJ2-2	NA	TGTGCCATCGGGGCGGGAGTGGGCACCGGGGAGCTGTTTTTT	CAIGAGVGTGELFF
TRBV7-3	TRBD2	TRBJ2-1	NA	TGTGCCAGCAGCCTGACTAGCGGGGGGTACAATGAGCAGTTCTTC	CASSLTSGGYNEQFF
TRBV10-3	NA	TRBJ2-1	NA	TGTGCCATCAGTGAGGGAGATGAGCAGTTCTTC	CAISEGDEQFF
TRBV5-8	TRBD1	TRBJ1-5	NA	TGTGCCAGCAGCTTCGGACAGGATAGCAATCAGCCCCAGCATTTT	CASSFGQDSNQPQHF
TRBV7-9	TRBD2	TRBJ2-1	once	TGTGCCAGCAGCCCTGGACTAGCGGCATACAATGAGCAGTTCTTC	CASSPGLAAYNEQFF
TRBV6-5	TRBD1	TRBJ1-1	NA	TGTGCCAGCAGTAAGGGACAGGGGAGAGGTGAAGCTTTCTTT	CASSKGQGRGEAFF
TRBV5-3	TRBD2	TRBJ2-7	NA	TGTGCCAGAAGCTTGTGGTCACTAGCGGAGGGCCGCGAGCAGTACTTC	CARSLWSLAEGREQYF